This entry lists 8 T cell receptor beta chains sequenced from one sample in a study of T cell clonotyping in hematopoietic cell transplantation. Profiled with immunoSEQ multiplex PCR; TCRdb holds only in-frame clones, not every one. This table holds about 5,000 clones, about two thirds found once. The sample in question was PBMCs, obtained 100 days after allogeneic stem cell transplant. All receptors derive from a female patient aged 50 to 60 who had an allogeneic stem cell transplant, so the T cells may come from the graft donor. Some clones in this sample may be carry-over from other donors' samples.

The CDR3 sequence: CASHLVGPGSYEQYF. CDR3 sequence (DNA): TGTGCCAGCCATTTAGTGGGCCCGGGGTCTTACGAGCAGTACTTC. The chain employs TRBV27 and TRBJ2-7; weak D call: TRBD2 (5 bases). Germline CDR1 and CDR2: MNHEY and SMNVEV (reference sequence). The CDR3 covers 15 residues. V was shortened by 8 bases and J by 4 bases, with 21 bases between the two germline ends.

V and J are TRBV5-1 and TRBJ2-1; D remains unclear. Trimming shortened V by 2 bases and J by 0 bases, and 15 bases separated the two germline ends. CDR1 SGHRS and CDR2 YFSETQ come from the germline V gene. The CDR3 spans 17 residues. The CDR3 DNA sequence: TGCGCCAGCAGCTTACAACAAGGTCGGAGCTCCTACAATGAGCAGTTCTTC. The encoded protein is CASSLQQGRSSYNEQFF. The variable domain in full, completed from reference TRBV5-1 and TRBJ2-1, reads KAGVTQTPRYLIKTRGQQVTLSCSPISGHRSVSWYQQTPGQGLQFLFEYFSETQRNKGNFPGRFSGRQFSNSRSEMNVSTLELGDSALYLCASSLQQGRSSYNEQFFGPGTRLTVL.

This clone has just a few counts. The chain links TRBV7-3 to TRBJ2-7; possibly TRBD2 for D (5 bases). Trimming removed 6 bases from V and 0 bases from J, with 18 bases in between. The CDR3 runs 16 residues. The germline CDR1 and CDR2 sequences are SGHTA and FQGTGA. The CDR3 coding sequence is TGTGCCAGCAGGGACTTGGACGGAGCCCTCTCCTACGAGCAGTACTTC. It specifies CASRDLDGALSYEQYF.

The chain employs TRBV4-3 and TRBJ2-1; a weak D match, TRBD2 (6 bases). V lost 0 bases and J lost 2, with 11 bases in between. The germline V gene has CDR1 LGHNA and CDR2 YSLEER. The CDR3 contains 16 residues. This CDR3 reads CASSQDFGGAYNEQFF. The CDR3 DNA sequence: TGCGCCAGCAGCCAAGATTTCGGCGGGGCCTACAATGAGCAGTTCTTC.

The V gene is TRBV10-3, the J gene TRBJ2-2, with D tentatively TRBD2 (7 bases). The V gene lost 3 bases and the J gene lost 4 bases, with 9 bases spanning the gap. Germline lookup yields CDR1 ENHRY and CDR2 SYGVKD. The CDR3 is made up of 14 amino acids. The CDR3, as DNA: TGTGCCATCAGTGAAAGGGGGGGCACCGGGGAGCTGTTTTTT. It specifies CAISERGGTGELFF.

This chain joins TRBV19 and TRBJ1-1; D is ambiguous. The CDR3 length is 13 residues. Germline values: CDR1 LNHDA, CDR2 SQIVND (reference sequence). V lost 6 bases, J lost 3 bases, and 11 bases lay in between. CDR3 bases: TGTGCCAGTAGCTATCGCGAGCACACTGAAGCTTTCTTT. Protein sequence: CASSYREHTEAFF. Complete variable domain (other parts from reference TRBV19 and TRBJ1-1): DGGITQSPKYLFRKEGQNVTLSCEQNLNHDAMYWYRQDPGQGLRLIYYSQIVNDFQKGDIAEGYSVSREKKESFPLTVTSAQKNPTAFYLCASSYREHTEAFFGQGTRLTVV.

The chain couples TRBV18 to TRBJ2-2, with D tentatively TRBD2 (5 bases). The V end lost 2 bases, the J end lost 1 base, and 11 bases lay between the germline ends. CDR1 KGHSH and CDR2 LQKENI come from the germline V gene. CDR3 length equals 16 residues. CDR3 loop: CASSPFGGENTGELFF. The CDR3 bases are TGTGCCAGCTCACCATTCGGAGGCGAGAACACCGGGGAGCTGTTTTTT.

This clone was observed a few times. The V and J genes are TRBV5-4 and TRBJ1-1; D remains ambiguous. Germline V CDR1 and CDR2: SGHNT, YYREEE (reference sequence). CDR3 size: 15 residues. Trimming took 0 bases from V and 1 from J, leaving 10 bases between them. The CDR3 DNA reads as TGTGCCAGCAGCTTGGAGGTTTTAACGAACACTGAAGCTTTCTTT. As protein: CASSLEVLTNTEAFF.